Listed below are T cell receptor beta chains from one sample, sequenced in a study of OX40 agonist ivuxolimab in advanced cancers. Profiled with immunoSEQ multiplex PCR; TCRdb holds only in-frame clones, not every one. The sample lists tens of thousands of clones; roughly 89% were seen once. The sequences come from CD4+ or CD8+ T cells sorted from blood, collected in a trial of the OX40 agonist ivuxolimab. The receptors originated from an adult with an advanced solid tumor such as melanoma, head and neck, liver or kidney cancer. Both conserved end residues are part of each CDR3. Each record gives: CDR3 DNA, CDR3 protein, V gene, clone size, D gene, J gene. A D gene is named only where the DNA matches it firmly. Size is omitted from some rows. Given values are once, few, many or a class for expanded clones.

DNA: TGTGCTAGCAGCCACCACGGGGACAGGGCCTTCAATCAGCCCCAGCATTTT
CDR3: CASSHHGDRAFNQPQHF
V: TRBV7-7
size: NA
D: TRBD1
J: TRBJ1-5

DNA: TGCGCCAGCAGCTTTTCTAGCGGGACCTACGAGCAGTACTTC
CDR3: CASSFSSGTYEQYF
V: TRBV5-1
size: once
D: TRBD2
J: TRBJ2-7

DNA: TGCAGCGTTGCTGGACAGGGGGTCTCCTACGAGCAGTACTTC
CDR3: CSVAGQGVSYEQYF
V: TRBV29-1
size: once
D: TRBD1
J: TRBJ2-7

DNA: TGTGCCAGTAGTATGGATGCGGGGCTTAACACCGGGGAGCTGTTTTTT
CDR3: CASSMDAGLNTGELFF
V: TRBV19
size: NA
D: NA
J: TRBJ2-2

DNA: TGTGCCAGCTCACCTGACAAGGGGGGGAACACCGGGGAGCTGTTTTTT
CDR3: CASSPDKGGNTGELFF
V: TRBV18
size: medium-sized
D: NA
J: TRBJ2-2

DNA: TGTGCCAGCAGCTTAACCACAGGGGGCCCCTACGAGCAGTACTTC
CDR3: CASSLTTGGPYEQYF
V: TRBV11-2
size: NA
D: TRBD1
J: TRBJ2-7

DNA: TGTGCCAGCAGCTTAGCACTCGGGAATCAGCCCCAGCATTTT
CDR3: CASSLALGNQPQHF
V: TRBV7-8
size: once
D: NA
J: TRBJ1-5

DNA: TGTGCCAGCAGCTTAGCGGCGAGGGTTTGGGGTGAAAAACTGTTTTTT
CDR3: CASSLAARVWGEKLFF
V: TRBV7-6
size: few
D: NA
J: TRBJ1-4

DNA: TGCGCCAGCAGCCAAGCGGTGTTCTCTGGAAACACCATATATTTT
CDR3: CASSQAVFSGNTIYF
V: TRBV4-1
size: once
D: NA
J: TRBJ1-3

DNA: TGTGCCAGCAGCTTAGATAGGGGAGAGACCCAGTACTTC
CDR3: CASSLDRGETQYF
V: TRBV7-8
size: NA
D: NA
J: TRBJ2-5

DNA: TGTGCCAGCAGGGATGGGACAGGGAGGATCGAAAAACTGTTTTTT
CDR3: CASRDGTGRIEKLFF
V: TRBV6-1
size: NA
D: TRBD1
J: TRBJ1-4

DNA: TGTGCCAGTAGTAGACAGTACGGCGGAAACACCATATATTTT
CDR3: CASSRQYGGNTIYF
V: TRBV19
size: NA
D: NA
J: TRBJ1-3

DNA: TGCAGCGTCGTAAGTCGGGGGAGTGCCTACGAGCAGTACTTC
CDR3: CSVVSRGSAYEQYF
V: TRBV29-1
size: NA
D: NA
J: TRBJ2-7

DNA: TGTGCCAGCTCTGGAGGCGAGGGATACACTGAAGCTTTCTTT
CDR3: CASSGGEGYTEAFF
V: TRBV18
size: NA
D: NA
J: TRBJ1-1

DNA: TGTGCCAGCAGCCCCGACAGGGTGGGGGCCAACGTCCTGACTTTC
CDR3: CASSPDRVGANVLTF
V: TRBV7-9
size: NA
D: TRBD1
J: TRBJ2-6

DNA: TGCGCCAGCAGTGAGGGGTTGAGGGGTGAAGCTTTCTTT
CDR3: CASSEGLRGEAFF
V: TRBV10-1
size: few
D: NA
J: TRBJ1-1